This TCR beta chain was sequenced in a study of cytomegalovirus exposure and HLA in healthy donors. Use of 60 Vbeta and 13 Jbeta primers characterized the PCR. Generated by immunoSEQ multiplex PCR, the TCRdb table keeps only in-frame clones and is missing some. The sample has around 91,000 clones; about four fifths are singletons. V gave up 0 bases and J gave up 7 bases; unmatched junction bases: 5. Germline CDR1 is ENHRY and CDR2 is SYGVKD. The CDR3 consists of 15 residues. Points from the study as a whole: Available immune exposure information was restricted to CMV serostatus only.

On this clone: The antigen is unknown.

The sequenced sample was PBMCs. The source is a man in his late teens or twenties in good health and CMV-seronegative. V is TRBV10-3 and J is TRBJ1-2; 10 bases line up with TRBD1. CDR3 coding DNA: TGTGCCATCAGTGAGTCGACAGGGGGCGCGGGTGGCTACACCTTC. Encoded protein: CAISESTGGAGGYTF.